This entry describes one TCR beta chain. Several immunoSEQ 96-well plates shared each subset's DNA, each plate a replicate. In replicate PCRs of sorted subsets, roughly 200 ng DNA, approximately 30,000 T cell genomes, was used. The data were produced by immunoSEQ multiplex PCR, yet TCRdb's version contains in-frame clones alone and is incomplete. The table shows some 1.5 million clones, with around 98% occurring only once. This record comes from a study of shared clonotypes between healthy human individuals. The study drew all its donors from Caucasian adults living in Nashville, Tennessee. Both subsets, CD45RA+ naive and CD45RA-negative memory, were split from the CD4+ cells. The CDR3 contains 16 residues. Germline loops: CDR1 KGHSH, CDR2 LQKENI. J was trimmed by 1 base and V by 3 bases; bases with no gene match: 6.

The origin of this receptor is a man aged 25-45 years in good health. The rearrangement links TRBV18 to TRBJ2-7; 10 bases map to TRBD2. The sequencing sample was made of naive CD4+ T cells sorted from blood. The subset here: CD45RA+ positively selected. DNA of the CDR3: TGTGCCAGCTCACCGTCGACTAGCGGGTTTTCCTACGAGCAGTACTTC. It specifies CASSPSTSGFSYEQYF.